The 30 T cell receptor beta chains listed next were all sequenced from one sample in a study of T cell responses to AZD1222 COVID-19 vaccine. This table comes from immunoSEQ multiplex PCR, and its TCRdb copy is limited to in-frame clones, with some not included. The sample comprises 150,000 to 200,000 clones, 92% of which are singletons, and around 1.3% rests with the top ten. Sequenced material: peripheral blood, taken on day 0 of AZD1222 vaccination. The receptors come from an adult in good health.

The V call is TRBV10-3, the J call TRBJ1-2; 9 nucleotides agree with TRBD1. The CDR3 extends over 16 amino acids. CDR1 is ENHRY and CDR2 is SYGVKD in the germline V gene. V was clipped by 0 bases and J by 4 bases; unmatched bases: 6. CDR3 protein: CAISESQTGGVYGYTF. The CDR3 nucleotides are TGTGCCATCAGTGAGTCGCAGACAGGGGGAGTCTATGGCTACACCTTC.

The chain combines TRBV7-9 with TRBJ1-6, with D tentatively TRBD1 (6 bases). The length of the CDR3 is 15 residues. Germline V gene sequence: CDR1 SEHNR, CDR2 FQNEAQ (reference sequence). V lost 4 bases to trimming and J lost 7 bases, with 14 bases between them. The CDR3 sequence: CASSYARGLNSPLHF. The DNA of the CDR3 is TGTGCCAGCAGCTACGCTAGGGGGTTGAATTCACCCCTCCACTTT.

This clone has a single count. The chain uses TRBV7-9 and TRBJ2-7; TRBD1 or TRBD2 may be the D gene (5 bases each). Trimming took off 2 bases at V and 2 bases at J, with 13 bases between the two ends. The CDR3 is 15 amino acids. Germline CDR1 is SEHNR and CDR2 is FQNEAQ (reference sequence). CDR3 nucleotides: TGTGCCAGCAGCTTACGGGTCGGGGCCACCTACGAGCAGTACTTC. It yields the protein CASSLRVGATYEQYF.

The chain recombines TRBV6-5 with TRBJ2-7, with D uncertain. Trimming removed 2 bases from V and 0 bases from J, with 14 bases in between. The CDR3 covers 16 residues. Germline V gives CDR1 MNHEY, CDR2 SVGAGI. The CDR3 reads CASSYRPATDSYEQYF. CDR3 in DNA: TGTGCCAGCAGTTACCGTCCCGCGACTGACTCCTACGAGCAGTACTTC.

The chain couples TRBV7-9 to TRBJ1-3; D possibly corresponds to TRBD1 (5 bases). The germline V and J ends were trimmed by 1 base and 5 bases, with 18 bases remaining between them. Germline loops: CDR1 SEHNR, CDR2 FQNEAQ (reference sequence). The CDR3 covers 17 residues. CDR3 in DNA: TGTGCCAGCAGCTTAGAGACCCTTTACACGGACAGAAACACCATATATTTT. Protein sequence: CASSLETLYTDRNTIYF.

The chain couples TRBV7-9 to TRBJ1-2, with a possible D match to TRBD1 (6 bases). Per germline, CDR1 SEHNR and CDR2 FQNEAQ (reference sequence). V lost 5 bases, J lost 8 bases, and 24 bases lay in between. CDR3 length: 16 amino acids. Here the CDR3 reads CASSPTGLPFGGGYTF. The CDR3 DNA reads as TGTGCCAGCAGCCCGACAGGTTTACCCTTCGGAGGAGGCTACACCTTC. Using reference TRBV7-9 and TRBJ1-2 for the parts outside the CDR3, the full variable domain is DTGVSQNPRHKITKRGQNVTFRCDPISEHNRLYWYRQTLGQGPEFLTYFQNEAQLEKSRLLSDRFSAERPKGSFSTLEIQRTEQGDSAMYLCASSPTGLPFGGGYTFGSGTRLTVV.

As DNA, the CDR3 is TGTGCCAGCAGCTTAGAGGGGAACACTGAAGCTTTCTTT. This gives the protein CASSLEGNTEAFF. The chain joins TRBV7-8 to TRBJ1-1, with D hard to call. The CDR3 extends over 13 amino acids. V lost 1 base and J 1 base, leaving 4 bases between the germline ends. Germline loops: CDR1 SGHVS, CDR2 FQNEAQ.

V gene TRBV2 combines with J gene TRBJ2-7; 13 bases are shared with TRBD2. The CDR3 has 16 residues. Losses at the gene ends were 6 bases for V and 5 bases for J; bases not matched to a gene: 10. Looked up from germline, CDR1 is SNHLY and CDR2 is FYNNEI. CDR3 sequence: CASSTRTSGSRHEQYF. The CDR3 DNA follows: TGTGCCAGCAGCACAAGGACTAGCGGGAGTCGGCACGAGCAGTACTTC.

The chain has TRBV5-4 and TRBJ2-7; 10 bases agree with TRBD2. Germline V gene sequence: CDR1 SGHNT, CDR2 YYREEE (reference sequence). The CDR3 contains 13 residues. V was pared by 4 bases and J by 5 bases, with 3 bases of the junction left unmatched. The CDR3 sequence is CASSGLAGDEQYF. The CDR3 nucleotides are TGTGCCAGCAGCGGTCTAGCGGGAGACGAGCAGTACTTC.

The CDR3 DNA follows: TGTGCCAGCAGCTTAGCGGGCAGGGTGGGGGAGCAGTACTTC. Translation gives CASSLAGRVGEQYF. V gene TRBV7-9 combines with J gene TRBJ2-7; tentative D call: TRBD1 (5 bases). CDR3 length: 14 amino acids. V lost 0 bases and J 7 bases, leaving 13 bases between the germline ends. Germline V gene lookup returns CDR1 SEHNR and CDR2 FQNEAQ (reference sequence).

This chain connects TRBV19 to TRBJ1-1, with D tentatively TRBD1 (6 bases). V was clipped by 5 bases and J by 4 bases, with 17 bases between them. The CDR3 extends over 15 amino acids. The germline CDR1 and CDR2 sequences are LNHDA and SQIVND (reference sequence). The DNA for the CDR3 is TGTGCCAGTAGTCTTAGTGCGGGGGGCGGCACTGAAGCTTTCTTT. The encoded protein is CASSLSAGGGTEAFF.

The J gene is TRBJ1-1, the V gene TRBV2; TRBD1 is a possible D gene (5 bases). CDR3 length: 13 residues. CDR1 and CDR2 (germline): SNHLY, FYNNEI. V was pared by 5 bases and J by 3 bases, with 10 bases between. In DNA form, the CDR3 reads TGTGCCAGCAGTCTACAGGACTACACTGAAGCTTTCTTT. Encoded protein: CASSLQDYTEAFF.

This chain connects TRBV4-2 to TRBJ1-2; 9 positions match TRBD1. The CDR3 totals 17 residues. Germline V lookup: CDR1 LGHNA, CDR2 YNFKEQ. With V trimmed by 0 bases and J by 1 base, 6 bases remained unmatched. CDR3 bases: TGTGCCAGCAGCCAAGATGTCGGACAGGGGAATAACTATGGCTACACCTTC. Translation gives CASSQDVGQGNNYGYTF.

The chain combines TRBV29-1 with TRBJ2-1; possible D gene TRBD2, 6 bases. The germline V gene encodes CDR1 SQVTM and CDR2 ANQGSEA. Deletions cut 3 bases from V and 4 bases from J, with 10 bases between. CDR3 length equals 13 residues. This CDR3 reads CSVEAGKYNEQFF. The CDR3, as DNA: TGCAGCGTTGAGGCGGGGAAATACAATGAGCAGTTCTTC.

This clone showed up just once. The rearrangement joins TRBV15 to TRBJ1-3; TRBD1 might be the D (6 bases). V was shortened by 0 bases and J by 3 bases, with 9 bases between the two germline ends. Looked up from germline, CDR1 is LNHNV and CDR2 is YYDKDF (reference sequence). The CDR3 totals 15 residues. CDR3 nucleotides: TGTGCCACCAGCAGAGAAGGGACACGTGGAAACACCATATATTTT. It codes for CATSREGTRGNTIYF.

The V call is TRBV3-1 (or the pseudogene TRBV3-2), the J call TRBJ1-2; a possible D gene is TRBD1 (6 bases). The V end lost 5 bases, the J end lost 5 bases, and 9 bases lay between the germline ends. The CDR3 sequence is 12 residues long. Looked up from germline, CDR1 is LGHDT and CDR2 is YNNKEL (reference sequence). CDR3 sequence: CASSTDRYGYTF. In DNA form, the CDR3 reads TGTGCCAGCAGCACGGACAGATATGGCTACACCTTC.

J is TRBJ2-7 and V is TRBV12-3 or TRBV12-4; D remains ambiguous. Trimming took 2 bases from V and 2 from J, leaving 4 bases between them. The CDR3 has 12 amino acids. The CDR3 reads CASSLITYEQYF. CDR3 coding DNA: TGTGCCAGCAGTTTAATAACCTACGAGCAGTACTTC.

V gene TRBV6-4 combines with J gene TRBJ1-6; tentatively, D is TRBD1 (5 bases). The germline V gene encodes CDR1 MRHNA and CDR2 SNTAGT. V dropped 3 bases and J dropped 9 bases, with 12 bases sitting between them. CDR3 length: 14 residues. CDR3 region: CASSEDINGSPLHF. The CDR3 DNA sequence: TGTGCCAGCAGTGAGGACATAAACGGTTCACCCCTCCACTTT.

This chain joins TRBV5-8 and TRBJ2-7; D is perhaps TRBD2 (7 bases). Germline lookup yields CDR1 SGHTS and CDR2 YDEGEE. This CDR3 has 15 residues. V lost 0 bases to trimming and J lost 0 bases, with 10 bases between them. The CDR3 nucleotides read TGTGCCAGCAGCTTGGCGGGGGGCACCTCCTACGAGCAGTACTTC. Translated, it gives CASSLAGGTSYEQYF.

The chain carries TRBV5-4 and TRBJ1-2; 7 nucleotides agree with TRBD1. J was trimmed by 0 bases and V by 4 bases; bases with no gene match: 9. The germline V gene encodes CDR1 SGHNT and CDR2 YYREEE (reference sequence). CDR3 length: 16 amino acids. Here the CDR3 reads CASSPTRGASNYGYTF. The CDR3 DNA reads TGTGCCAGCAGCCCCACCAGGGGGGCCTCTAACTATGGCTACACCTTC.

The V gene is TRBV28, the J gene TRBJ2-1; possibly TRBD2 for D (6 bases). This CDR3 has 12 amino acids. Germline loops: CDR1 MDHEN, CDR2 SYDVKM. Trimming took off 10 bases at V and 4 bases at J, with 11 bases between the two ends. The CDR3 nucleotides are TGTGCCACCCAGCGGGTGTACAATGAGCAGTTCTTC. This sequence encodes CATQRVYNEQFF.

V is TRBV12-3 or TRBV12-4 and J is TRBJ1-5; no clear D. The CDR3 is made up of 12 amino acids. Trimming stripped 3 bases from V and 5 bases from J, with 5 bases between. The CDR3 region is CASSLKDQPQHF. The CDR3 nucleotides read TGTGCCAGCAGTTTGAAGGATCAGCCCCAGCATTTT.

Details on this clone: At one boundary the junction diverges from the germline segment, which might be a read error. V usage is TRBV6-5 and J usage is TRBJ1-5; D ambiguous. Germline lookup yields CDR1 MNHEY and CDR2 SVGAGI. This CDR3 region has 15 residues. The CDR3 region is CASIYGSNSNQPQHF. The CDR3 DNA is TGTGCCAGCATTTACGGTTCTAATAGCAATCAGCCCCAGCATTTT.

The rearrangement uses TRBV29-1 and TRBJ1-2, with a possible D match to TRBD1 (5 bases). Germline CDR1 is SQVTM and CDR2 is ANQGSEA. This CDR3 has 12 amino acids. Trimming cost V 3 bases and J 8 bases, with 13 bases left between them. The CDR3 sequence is CSVDSREEGYTF. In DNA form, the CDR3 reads TGCAGCGTTGATAGCAGGGAGGAGGGCTACACCTTC.

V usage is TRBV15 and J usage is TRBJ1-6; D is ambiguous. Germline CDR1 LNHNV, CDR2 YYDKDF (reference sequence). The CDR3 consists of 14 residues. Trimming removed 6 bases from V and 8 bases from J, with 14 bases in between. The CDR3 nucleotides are TGTGCCACCAGTGCGAGTACTAGGTATTCACCCCTCCACTTT. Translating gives CATSASTRYSPLHF.

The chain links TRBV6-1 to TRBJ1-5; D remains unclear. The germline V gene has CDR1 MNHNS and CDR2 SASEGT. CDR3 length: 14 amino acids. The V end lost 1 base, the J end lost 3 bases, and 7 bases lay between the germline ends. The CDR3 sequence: CASSEGLLNQPQHF. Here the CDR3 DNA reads TGTGCCAGCAGTGAAGGGCTGCTCAATCAGCCCCAGCATTTT.

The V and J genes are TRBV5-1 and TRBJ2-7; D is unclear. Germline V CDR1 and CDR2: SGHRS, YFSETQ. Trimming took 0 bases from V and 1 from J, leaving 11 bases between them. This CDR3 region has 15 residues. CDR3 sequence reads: CASSLEPTVSYEQYF. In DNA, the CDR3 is TGCGCCAGCAGCTTGGAACCGACGGTGTCCTACGAGCAGTACTTC.

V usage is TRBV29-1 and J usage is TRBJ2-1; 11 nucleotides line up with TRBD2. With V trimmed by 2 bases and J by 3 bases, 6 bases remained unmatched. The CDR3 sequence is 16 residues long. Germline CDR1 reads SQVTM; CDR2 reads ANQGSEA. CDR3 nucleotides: TGCAGCGTTGAACTAGCGGGGGGCCGGTTCTACAATGAGCAGTTCTTC. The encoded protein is CSVELAGGRFYNEQFF.

CDR3 in DNA: TGTGCCAGCTCACTTCAAGGGACTAGCCCTACCAGCTCTGGGGCCAACGTCCTGACTTTC. This translates into CASSLQGTSPTSSGANVLTF. The rearrangement uses TRBV18 and TRBJ2-6, with 9 nucleotides matching TRBD2. Germline V lookup: CDR1 KGHSH, CDR2 LQKENI. Losses at the gene ends were 4 bases for V and 0 bases for J; bases not matched to a gene: 13. CDR3 length equals 20 residues. The variable domain in full, with the rest retrieved from reference TRBV18 and TRBJ2-6, is NAGVMQNPRHLVRRRGQEARLRCSPMKGHSHVYWYRQLPEEGLKFMVYLQKENIIDESGMPKERFSAEFPKEGPSILRIQQVVRGDSAAYFCASSLQGTSPTSSGANVLTFGAGSRLTVL.

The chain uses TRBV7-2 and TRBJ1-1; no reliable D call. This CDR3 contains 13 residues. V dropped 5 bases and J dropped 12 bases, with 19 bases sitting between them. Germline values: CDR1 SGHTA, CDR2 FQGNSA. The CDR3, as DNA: TGTGCCAGCAGCCGATGGGTTGATGGTAGAACTTTCTTT. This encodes CASSRWVDGRTFF.